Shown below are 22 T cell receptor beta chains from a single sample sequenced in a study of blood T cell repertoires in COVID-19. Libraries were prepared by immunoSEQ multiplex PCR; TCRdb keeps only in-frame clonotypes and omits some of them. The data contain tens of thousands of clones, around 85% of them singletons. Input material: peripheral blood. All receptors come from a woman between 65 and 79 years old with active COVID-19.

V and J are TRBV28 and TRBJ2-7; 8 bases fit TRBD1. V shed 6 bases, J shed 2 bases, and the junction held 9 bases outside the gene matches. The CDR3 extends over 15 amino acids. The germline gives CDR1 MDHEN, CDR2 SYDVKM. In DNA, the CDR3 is TGTGCCAGCAGATCCCCCGGGACAGGTACCTACGAGCAGTACTTC. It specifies CASRSPGTGTYEQYF.

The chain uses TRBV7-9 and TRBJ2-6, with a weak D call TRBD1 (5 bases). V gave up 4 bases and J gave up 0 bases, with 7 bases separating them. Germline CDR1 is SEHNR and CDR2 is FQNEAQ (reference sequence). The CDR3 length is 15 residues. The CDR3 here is CASSSGPSGANVLTF. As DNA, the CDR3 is TGTGCCAGCAGCTCAGGGCCCTCTGGGGCCAACGTCCTGACTTTC.

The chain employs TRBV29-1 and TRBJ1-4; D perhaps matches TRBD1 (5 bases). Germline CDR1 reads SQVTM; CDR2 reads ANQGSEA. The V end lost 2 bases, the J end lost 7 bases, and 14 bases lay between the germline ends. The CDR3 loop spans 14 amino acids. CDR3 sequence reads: CSVELQGFGEKLFF. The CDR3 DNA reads TGCAGCGTTGAACTCCAGGGTTTCGGTGAAAAACTGTTTTTT.

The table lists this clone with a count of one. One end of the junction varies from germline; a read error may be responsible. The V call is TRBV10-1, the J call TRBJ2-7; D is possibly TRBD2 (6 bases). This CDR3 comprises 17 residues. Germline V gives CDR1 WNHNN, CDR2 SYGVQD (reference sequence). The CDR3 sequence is CARSEKWGEEAPYEQYF. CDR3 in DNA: TGCGCCAGAAGTGAGAAATGGGGGGAGGAGGCCCCCTACGAGCAGTACTTC.

For the CDR3, the DNA is TGTGCCAGCTCACCACTCCAGGAACCTAACACAGATACGCAGTATTTT. Translating gives CASSPLQEPNTDTQYF. The rearrangement links TRBV18 to TRBJ2-3, with unresolved D. The germline V gene encodes CDR1 KGHSH and CDR2 LQKENI. This CDR3 has 16 residues. V was cut by 1 base and J by 2 bases, with 13 bases left in between. The entire variable domain, with the rest obtained from reference TRBV18 and TRBJ2-3, is as follows: NAGVMQNPRHLVRRRGQEARLRCSPMKGHSHVYWYRQLPEEGLKFMVYLQKENIIDESGMPKERFSAEFPKEGPSILRIQQVVRGDSAAYFCASSPLQEPNTDTQYFGPGTRLTVL.

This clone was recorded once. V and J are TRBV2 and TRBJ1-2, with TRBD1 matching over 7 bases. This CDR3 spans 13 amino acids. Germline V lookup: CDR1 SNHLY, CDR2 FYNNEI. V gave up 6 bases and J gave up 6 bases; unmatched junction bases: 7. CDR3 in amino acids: CASRRQGGDGYTF. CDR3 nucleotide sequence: TGTGCCAGCAGACGACAGGGTGGGGATGGCTACACCTTC.

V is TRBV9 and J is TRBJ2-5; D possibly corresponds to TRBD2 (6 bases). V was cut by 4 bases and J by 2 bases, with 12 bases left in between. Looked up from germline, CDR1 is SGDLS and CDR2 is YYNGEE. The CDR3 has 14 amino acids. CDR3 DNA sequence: TGTGCCAGCAGCCCAGAGGGACTTCAAGAGACCCAGTACTTC. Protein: CASSPEGLQETQYF.

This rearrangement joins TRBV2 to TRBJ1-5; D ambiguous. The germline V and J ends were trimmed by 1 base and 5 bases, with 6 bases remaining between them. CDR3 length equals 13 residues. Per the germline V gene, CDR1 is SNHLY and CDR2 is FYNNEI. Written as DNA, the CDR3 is TGTGCCAGCAGTGAAGACAGTTATCAGCCCCAGCATTTT. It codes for CASSEDSYQPQHF.

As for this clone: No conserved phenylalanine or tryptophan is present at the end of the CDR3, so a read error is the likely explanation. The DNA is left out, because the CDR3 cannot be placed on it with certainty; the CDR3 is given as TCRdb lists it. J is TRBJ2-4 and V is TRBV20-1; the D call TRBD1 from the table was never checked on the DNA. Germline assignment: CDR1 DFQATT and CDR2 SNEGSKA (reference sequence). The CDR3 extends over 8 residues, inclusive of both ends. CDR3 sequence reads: CSARRQVS.

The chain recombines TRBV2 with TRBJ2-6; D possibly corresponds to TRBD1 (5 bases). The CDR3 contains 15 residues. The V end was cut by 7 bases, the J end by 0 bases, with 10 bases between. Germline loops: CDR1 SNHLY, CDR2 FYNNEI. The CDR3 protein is CASNPDNSGANVLTF. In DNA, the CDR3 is TGTGCCAGCAACCCGGACAACTCTGGGGCCAACGTCCTGACTTTC.

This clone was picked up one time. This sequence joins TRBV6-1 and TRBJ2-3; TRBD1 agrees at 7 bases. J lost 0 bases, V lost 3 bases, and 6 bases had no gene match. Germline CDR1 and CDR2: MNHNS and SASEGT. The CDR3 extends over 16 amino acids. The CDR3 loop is CASSEAGTESTDTQYF. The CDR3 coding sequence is TGTGCCAGCAGTGAGGCCGGGACAGAAAGCACAGATACGCAGTATTTT.

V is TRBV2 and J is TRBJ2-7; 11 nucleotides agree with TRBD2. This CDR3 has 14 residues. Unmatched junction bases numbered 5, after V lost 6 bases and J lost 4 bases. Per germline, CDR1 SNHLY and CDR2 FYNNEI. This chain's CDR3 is CASSPGTSGYEQYF. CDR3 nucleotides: TGTGCCAGCAGCCCCGGGACTAGCGGTTACGAGCAGTACTTC. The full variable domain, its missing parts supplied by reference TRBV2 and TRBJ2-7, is EPEVTQTPSHQVTQMGQEVILRCVPISNHLYFYWYRQILGQKVEFLVSFYNNEISEKSEIFDDQFSVERPDGSNFTLKIRSTKLEDSAMYFCASSPGTSGYEQYFGPGTRLTVT.

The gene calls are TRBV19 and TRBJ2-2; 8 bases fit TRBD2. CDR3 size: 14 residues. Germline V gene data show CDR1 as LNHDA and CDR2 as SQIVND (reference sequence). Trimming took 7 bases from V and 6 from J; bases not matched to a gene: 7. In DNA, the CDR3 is TGTGCCAGTAAGACTAGCGCGACTTCCGGGGAGCTGTTTTTT. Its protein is CASKTSATSGELFF.

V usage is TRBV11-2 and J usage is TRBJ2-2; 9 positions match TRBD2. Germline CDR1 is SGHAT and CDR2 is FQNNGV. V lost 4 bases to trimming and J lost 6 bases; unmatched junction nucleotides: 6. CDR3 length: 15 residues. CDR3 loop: CASSSIAGAPGELFF. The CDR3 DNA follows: TGTGCCAGCAGCTCGATAGCGGGAGCCCCCGGGGAGCTGTTTTTT.

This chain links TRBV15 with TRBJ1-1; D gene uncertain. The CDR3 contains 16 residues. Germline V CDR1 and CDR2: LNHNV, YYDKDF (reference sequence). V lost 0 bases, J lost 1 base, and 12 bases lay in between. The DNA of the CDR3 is TGTGCCACCAGCAGAGATGCTGTCCAGGCGAACACTGAAGCTTTCTTT. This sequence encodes CATSRDAVQANTEAFF.

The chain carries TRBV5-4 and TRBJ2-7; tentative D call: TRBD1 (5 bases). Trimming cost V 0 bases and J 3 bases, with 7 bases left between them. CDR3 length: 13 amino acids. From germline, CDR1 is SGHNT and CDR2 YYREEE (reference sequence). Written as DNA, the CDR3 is TGTGCCAGCAGCTTGGAGGGGTTCTACGAGCAGTACTTC. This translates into CASSLEGFYEQYF. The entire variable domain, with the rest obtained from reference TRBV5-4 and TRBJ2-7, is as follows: ETGVTQSPTHLIKTRGQQVTLRCSSQSGHNTVSWYQQALGQGPQFIFQYYREEENGRGNFPPRFSGLQFPNYSSELNVNALELDDSALYLCASSLEGFYEQYFGPGTRLTVT.

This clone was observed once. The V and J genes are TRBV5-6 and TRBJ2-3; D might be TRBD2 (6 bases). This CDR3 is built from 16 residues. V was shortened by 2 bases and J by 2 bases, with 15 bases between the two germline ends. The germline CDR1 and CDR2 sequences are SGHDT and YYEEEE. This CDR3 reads CASSLIAGRSTDTQYF. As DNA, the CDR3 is TGTGCCAGCAGCTTAATTGCCGGGAGATCCACAGATACGCAGTATTTT.

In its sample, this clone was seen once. CDR3 region: CASSEPGTGVIVGELFF. The CDR3 DNA sequence: TGTGCCAGCAGTGAACCAGGGACAGGGGTTATAGTCGGGGAGCTGTTTTTT. The chain is built from TRBV6-1 and TRBJ2-2; the match to TRBD1 covers 10 bases. The length of the CDR3 is 17 residues. With V trimmed by 2 bases and J by 7 bases, 10 bases remained unmatched. Germline V lookup: CDR1 MNHNS, CDR2 SASEGT.

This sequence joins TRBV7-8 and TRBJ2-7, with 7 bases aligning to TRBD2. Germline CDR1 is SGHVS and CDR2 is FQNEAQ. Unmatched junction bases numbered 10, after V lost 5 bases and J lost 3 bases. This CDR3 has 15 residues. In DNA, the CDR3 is TGTGCCAGCAGCCCAACGGGACTAACCCACTACGAGCAGTACTTC. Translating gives CASSPTGLTHYEQYF.

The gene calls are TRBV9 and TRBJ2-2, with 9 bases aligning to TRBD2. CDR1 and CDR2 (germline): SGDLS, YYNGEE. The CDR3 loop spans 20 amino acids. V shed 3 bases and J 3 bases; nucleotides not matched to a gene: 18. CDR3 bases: TGTGCCAGCAGCGCCCTGGTGGTAGCGGGAGTATGGGGAGACACCGGGGAGCTGTTTTTT. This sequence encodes CASSALVVAGVWGDTGELFF.

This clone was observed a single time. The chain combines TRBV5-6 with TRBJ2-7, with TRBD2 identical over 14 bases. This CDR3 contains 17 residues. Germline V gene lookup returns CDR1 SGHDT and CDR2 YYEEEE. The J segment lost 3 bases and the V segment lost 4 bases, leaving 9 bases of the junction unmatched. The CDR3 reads CASSLEGLAGVRYEQYF. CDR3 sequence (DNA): TGTGCCAGCAGCCTAGAGGGACTAGCGGGAGTGCGCTACGAGCAGTACTTC.

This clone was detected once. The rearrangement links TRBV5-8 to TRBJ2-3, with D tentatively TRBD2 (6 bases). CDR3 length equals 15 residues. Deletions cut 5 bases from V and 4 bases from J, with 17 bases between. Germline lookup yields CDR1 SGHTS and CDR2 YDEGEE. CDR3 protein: CASSPQGSGADTQYF. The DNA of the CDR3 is TGTGCCAGCAGTCCCCAGGGATCGGGGGCAGATACGCAGTATTTT.